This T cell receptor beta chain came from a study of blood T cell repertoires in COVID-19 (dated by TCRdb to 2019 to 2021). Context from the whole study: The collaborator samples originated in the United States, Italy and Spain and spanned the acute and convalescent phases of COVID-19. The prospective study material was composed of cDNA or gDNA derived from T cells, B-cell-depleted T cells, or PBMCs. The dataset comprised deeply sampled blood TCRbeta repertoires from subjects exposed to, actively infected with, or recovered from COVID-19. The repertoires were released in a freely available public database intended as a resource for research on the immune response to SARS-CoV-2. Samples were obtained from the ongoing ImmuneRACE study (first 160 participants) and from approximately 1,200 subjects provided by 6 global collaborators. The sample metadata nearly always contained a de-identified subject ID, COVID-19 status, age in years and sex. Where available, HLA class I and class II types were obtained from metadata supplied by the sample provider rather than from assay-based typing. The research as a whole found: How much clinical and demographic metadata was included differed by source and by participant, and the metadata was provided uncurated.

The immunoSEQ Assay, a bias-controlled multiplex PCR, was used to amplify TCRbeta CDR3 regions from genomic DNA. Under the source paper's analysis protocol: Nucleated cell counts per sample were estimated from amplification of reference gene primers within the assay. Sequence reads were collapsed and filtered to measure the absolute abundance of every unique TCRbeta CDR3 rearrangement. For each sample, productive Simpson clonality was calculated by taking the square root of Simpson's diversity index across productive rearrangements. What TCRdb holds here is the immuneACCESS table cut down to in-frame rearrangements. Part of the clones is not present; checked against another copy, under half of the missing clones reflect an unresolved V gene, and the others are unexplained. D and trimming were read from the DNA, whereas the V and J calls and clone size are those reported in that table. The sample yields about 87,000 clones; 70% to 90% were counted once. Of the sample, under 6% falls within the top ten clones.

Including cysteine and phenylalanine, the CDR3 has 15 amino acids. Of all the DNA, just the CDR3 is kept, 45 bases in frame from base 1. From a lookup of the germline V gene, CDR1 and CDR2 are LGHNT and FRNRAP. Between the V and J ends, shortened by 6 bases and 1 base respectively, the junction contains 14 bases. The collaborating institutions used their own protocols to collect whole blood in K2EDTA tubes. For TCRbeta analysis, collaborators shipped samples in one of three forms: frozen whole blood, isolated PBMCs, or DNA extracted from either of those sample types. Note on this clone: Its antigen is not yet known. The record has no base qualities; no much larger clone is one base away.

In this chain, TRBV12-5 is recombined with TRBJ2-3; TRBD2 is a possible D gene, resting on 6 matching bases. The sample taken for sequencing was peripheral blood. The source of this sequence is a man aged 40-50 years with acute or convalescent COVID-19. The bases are TGTGCTAGTGGGGGGACGGGACTTGGCACAGATACGCAGTATTTT. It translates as CASGGTGLGTDTQYF.